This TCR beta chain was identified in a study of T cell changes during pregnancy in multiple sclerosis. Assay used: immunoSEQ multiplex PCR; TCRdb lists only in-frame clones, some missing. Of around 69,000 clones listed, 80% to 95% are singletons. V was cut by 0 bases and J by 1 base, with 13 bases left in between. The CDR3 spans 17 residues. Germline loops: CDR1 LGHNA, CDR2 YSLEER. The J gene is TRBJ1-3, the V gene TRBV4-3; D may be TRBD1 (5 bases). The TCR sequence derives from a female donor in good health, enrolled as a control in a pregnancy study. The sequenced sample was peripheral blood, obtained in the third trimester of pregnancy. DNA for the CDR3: TGCGCCAGCAGCCAAGATCTAAGTAAGGGGTCTGGAAACACCATATATTTT. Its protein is CASSQDLSKGSGNTIYF.